The next 15 T cell receptor beta chains were all read from a single sample in a study of T cells in localized non-small cell lung cancer. Assay used: immunoSEQ multiplex PCR; TCRdb lists only in-frame clones, some missing. The repertoire has approximately 32,000 clones, approximately 80% of them found once; the top ten carry 15% to 20%. The input for sequencing was peripheral blood, taken before any cancer treatment. The receptor set was obtained from a male donor older than 55 with stage III squamous cell lung carcinoma.

The chain joins TRBV19 to TRBJ1-2, with D possibly being TRBD1 (5 bases). V was pared by 5 bases and J by 8 bases, with 15 bases between. The CDR3 has 13 residues. Germline values: CDR1 LNHDA, CDR2 SQIVND (reference sequence). As DNA, the CDR3 is TGTGCCAGTAGTCTCGGGGACCGCTTCGGCTACACCTTC. It is translated as CASSLGDRFGYTF.

The chain has TRBV5-4 and TRBJ2-3, with 7 bases that match TRBD2. The CDR3 consists of 17 residues. The V gene's germline CDR1 is SGHNT and CDR2 YYREEE (reference sequence). The junction had 14 bases not matched to a gene; V was cut back by 5 bases and J by 2 bases. This CDR3 is CASSSSGLTGPTDTQYF. The CDR3 nucleotides read TGTGCCAGCAGTTCCTCGGGACTAACGGGGCCCACAGATACGCAGTATTTT.

This clone was found a few times. CDR3 bases: TGCGCCAGCAGTGAACAGGGAAGCTCACCCCTCCACTTT. Residues: CASSEQGSSPLHF. The chain joins TRBV10-1 to TRBJ1-6, with D maybe TRBD1 (6 bases). V lost 3 bases to trimming and J lost 10 bases, with 10 bases between them. The CDR3 runs to 13 residues. Germline CDR1 WNHNN, CDR2 SYGVQD (reference sequence).

The DNA for the CDR3 is TGTGCCAGCAGTCTGGACTCGGGAGTAGGGTATGGCTACACCTTC. Residues: CASSLDSGVGYGYTF. The chain carries TRBV5-4 and TRBJ1-2; D not certain. This CDR3 contains 15 residues. CDR1 and CDR2 (germline): SGHNT, YYREEE (reference sequence). V was pared by 5 bases and J by 5 bases, with 19 bases between. The full variable domain, rest sourced from reference TRBV5-4 and TRBJ1-2, is ETGVTQSPTHLIKTRGQQVTLRCSSQSGHNTVSWYQQALGQGPQFIFQYYREEENGRGNFPPRFSGLQFPNYSSELNVNALELDDSALYLCASSLDSGVGYGYTFGSGTRLTVV.

The chain recombines TRBV7-2 with TRBJ1-6, with TRBD1 as a possible D gene (6 bases). Deletions cut 7 bases from V and 9 bases from J, with 19 bases between. Germline CDR1 SGHTA, CDR2 FQGNSA. The CDR3 spans 15 residues. The CDR3 coding sequence is TGTGCCAGCACCAATGGGGGGGGCTGGCGTTCACCCCTCCACTTT. It encodes CASTNGGGWRSPLHF. Drawing the rest from reference TRBV7-2 and TRBJ1-6, the complete variable domain is GAGVSQSPSNKVTEKGKDVELRCDPISGHTALYWYRQSLGQGLEFLIYFQGNSAPDKSGLPSDRFSAERTGGSVSTLTIQRTQQEDSAVYLCASTNGGGWRSPLHFGNGTRLTVT.

The rearrangement joins TRBV5-1 to TRBJ2-3; a weak D match, TRBD1 (5 bases). V was clipped by 4 bases and J by 0 bases, with 6 bases between them. The CDR3 covers 13 residues. Germline V gene sequence: CDR1 SGHRS, CDR2 YFSETQ. The CDR3 sequence is CASSRQSTDTQYF. The CDR3 nucleotides are TGCGCCAGCAGCAGACAGAGCACAGATACGCAGTATTTT.

A single count supports this clone. The chain employs TRBV5-8 and TRBJ1-1; perhaps TRBD1 as D (6 bases). V lost 3 bases to trimming and J lost 3 bases, with 18 bases between them. The germline V gene has CDR1 SGHTS and CDR2 YDEGEE. The CDR3 is 16 amino acids. The CDR3 is CASSYFGGGRDTEAFF. As DNA, the CDR3 is TGTGCCAGCAGCTATTTTGGTGGGGGCAGGGACACTGAAGCTTTCTTT.

In DNA form, the CDR3 reads TGTGCCAGCAGCATCCGGGCCACCAACACTGAAGCTTTCTTT. The encoded protein is CASSIRATNTEAFF. The chain carries TRBV9 and TRBJ1-1; D not resolved. From germline, CDR1 is SGDLS and CDR2 YYNGEE. This CDR3 region has 14 residues. V lost 4 bases and J 2 bases, leaving 12 bases between the germline ends.

This clone was seen only a few times. In DNA, the CDR3 is TGTGCCAGCAGTTTGGCCGGGACCCTTGGAAACACCATATATTTT. This translates into CASSLAGTLGNTIYF. The genes are TRBV2 and TRBJ1-3; maybe TRBD1 (5 bases). V was pared by 5 bases and J by 3 bases, with 14 bases between. Germline CDR1 reads SNHLY; CDR2 reads FYNNEI. CDR3 length: 15 residues.

Notes on this clone: Other DNA sequences in this specimen translate into the identical CDR3. The genes are TRBV6-6 and TRBJ2-3; the D gene could be TRBD1 or TRBD2 (6 bases each). Germline V lookup: CDR1 MNHNY, CDR2 SVGAGI (reference sequence). The CDR3 runs 14 residues. V was clipped by 2 bases and J by 5 bases, with 11 bases between them. The CDR3 nucleotides are TGTGCCAGCAGTTACCCGGGGGCTGAAGATACGCAGTATTTT. Amino acid sequence: CASSYPGAEDTQYF.

The rearrangement joins TRBV7-9 to TRBJ1-1, with D possibly matching TRBD1 (5 bases). Germline CDR1 is SEHNR and CDR2 is FQNEAQ (reference sequence). The CDR3 is 15 amino acids. V was trimmed by 1 base and J by 5 bases, leaving 14 bases between them. CDR3 coding DNA: TGTGCCAGCAGCTTAGGTGACGGGGGAAGAACTGAAGCTTTCTTT. It yields the protein CASSLGDGGRTEAFF.

This chain uses TRBV6-5 with TRBJ1-1, with D possibly matching TRBD1 (5 bases). Trimming removed 3 bases at V and 8 bases at J, with 10 bases between. The CDR3 loop spans 12 amino acids. Germline V CDR1 and CDR2: MNHEY, SVGAGI. CDR3 sequence: CASSYGGEEAFF. The CDR3 DNA follows: TGTGCCAGCAGTTATGGAGGGGAAGAAGCTTTCTTT.

The V gene is TRBV2, the J gene TRBJ1-2; D ambiguous. V lost 0 bases and J lost 1, with 9 bases in between. The germline gives CDR1 SNHLY, CDR2 FYNNEI. This CDR3 has 15 amino acids. CDR3 in DNA: TGTGCCAGCAGTGAAGCGCTTGGGAATAACTATGGCTACACCTTC. This encodes CASSEALGNNYGYTF. Full variable domain (rest looked up from reference TRBV2 and TRBJ1-2): EPEVTQTPSHQVTQMGQEVILRCVPISNHLYFYWYRQILGQKVEFLVSFYNNEISEKSEIFDDQFSVERPDGSNFTLKIRSTKLEDSAMYFCASSEALGNNYGYTFGSGTRLTVV.

V is TRBV7-8 and J is TRBJ1-2; 7 bases are a match to TRBD1. This CDR3 is built from 14 residues. Trimming cost V 4 bases and J 4 bases; bases outside gene matches: 6. Germline CDR1 SGHVS, CDR2 FQNEAQ. The CDR3 DNA follows: TGTGCCAGCAGCTCCACAGGGGACCTCTATGGCTACACCTTC. This codes for CASSSTGDLYGYTF. Full variable domain (rest looked up from reference TRBV7-8 and TRBJ1-2): GAGVSQSPRYKVAKRGQDVALRCDPISGHVSLFWYQQALGQGPEFLTYFQNEAQLDKSGLPSDRFFAERPEGSVSTLKIQRTQQEDSAVYLCASSSTGDLYGYTFGSGTRLTVV.

The chain uses TRBV10-1 and TRBJ2-5, with a possible D match to TRBD1 (6 bases). V shed 4 bases and J shed 5 bases, with 11 bases lying between them. CDR3 length equals 13 residues. CDR1 and CDR2 from the germline V gene are WNHNN and SYGVQD (reference sequence). The CDR3 is CASSGDNWETQYF. The CDR3 bases are TGCGCCAGCAGTGGGGACAACTGGGAGACCCAGTACTTC.